This T cell receptor (beta chain) was sequenced in a study of T cell changes during pregnancy in multiple sclerosis. The CDR3 is made up of 15 amino acids. Germline V gene sequence: CDR1 SGHRS, CDR2 YFSETQ. V was cut by 0 bases and J by 5 bases, with 15 bases left in between. Here immunoSEQ multiplex PCR was the method, and the copy in TCRdb shows in-frame clones only, minus some. The repertoire holds tens of thousands of clones, with about 92% as singletons. The gene calls are TRBV5-1 and TRBJ2-7; no firm D call. Here the sequenced sample was CD4+ T cells from peripheral blood mononuclear cells, taken after pregnancy. The TCR comes from a female donor with multiple sclerosis, enrolled in a pregnancy study. The chain's CDR3 is CASSLGGYSWDEQYF. As DNA, the CDR3 is TGCGCCAGCAGCTTGGGTGGGTATAGCTGGGACGAGCAGTACTTC.